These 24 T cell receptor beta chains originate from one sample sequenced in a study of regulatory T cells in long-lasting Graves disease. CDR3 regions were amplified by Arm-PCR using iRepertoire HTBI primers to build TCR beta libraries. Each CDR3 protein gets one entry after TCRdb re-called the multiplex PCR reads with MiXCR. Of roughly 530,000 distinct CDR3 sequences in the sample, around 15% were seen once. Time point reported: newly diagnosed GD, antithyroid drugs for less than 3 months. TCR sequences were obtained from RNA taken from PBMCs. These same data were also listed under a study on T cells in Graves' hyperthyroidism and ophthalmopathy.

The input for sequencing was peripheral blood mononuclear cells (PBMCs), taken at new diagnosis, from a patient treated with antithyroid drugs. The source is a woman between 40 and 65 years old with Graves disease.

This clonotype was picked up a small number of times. The CDR3: CASSPTGAADSPLHF. CDR3 DNA sequence: TGTGCCAGCTCACCAACAGGGGCTGCGGATTCACCCCTCCACTTT. This chain connects TRBV18 to TRBJ1-6; TRBD1 agrees at 7 bases. The CDR3 runs 15 residues. The J segment lost 8 bases and the V segment lost 2 bases, leaving 6 bases of the junction unmatched. Germline values: CDR1 KGHSH, CDR2 LQKENI.

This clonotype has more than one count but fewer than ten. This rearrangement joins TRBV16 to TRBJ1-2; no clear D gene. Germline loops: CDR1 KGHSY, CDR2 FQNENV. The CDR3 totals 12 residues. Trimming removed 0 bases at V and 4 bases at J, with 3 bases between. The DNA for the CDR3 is TGTGCCAGCAGCCAATCTTCCTATGGCTACACCTTC. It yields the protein CASSQSSYGYTF. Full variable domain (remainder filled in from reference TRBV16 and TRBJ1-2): GEEVAQTPKHLVRGEGQKAKLYCAPIKGHSYVFWYQQVLKNEFKFLISFQNENVFDETGMPKERFSAKCLPNSPCSLEIQATKLEDSAVYFCASSQSSYGYTFGSGTRLTVV.

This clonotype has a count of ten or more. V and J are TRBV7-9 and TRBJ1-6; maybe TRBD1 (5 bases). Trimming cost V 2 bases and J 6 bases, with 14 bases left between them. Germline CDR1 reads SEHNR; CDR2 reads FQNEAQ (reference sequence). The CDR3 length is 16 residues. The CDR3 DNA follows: TGTGCCAGCAGCTTATCGGCCGGGGGAGGTAATTCACCCCTCCACTTT. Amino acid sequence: CASSLSAGGGNSPLHF. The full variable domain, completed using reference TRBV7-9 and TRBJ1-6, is DTGVSQNPRHKITKRGQNVTFRCDPISEHNRLYWYRQTLGQGPEFLTYFQNEAQLEKSRLLSDRFSAERPKGSFSTLEIQRTEQGDSAMYLCASSLSAGGGNSPLHFGNGTRLTVT.

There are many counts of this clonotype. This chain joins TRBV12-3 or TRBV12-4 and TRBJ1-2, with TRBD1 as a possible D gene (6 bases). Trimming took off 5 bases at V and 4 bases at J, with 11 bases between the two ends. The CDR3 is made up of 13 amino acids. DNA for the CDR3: TGTGCCAGCAGTCCCGACAGGTTCTATGGCTACACCTTC. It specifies CASSPDRFYGYTF.

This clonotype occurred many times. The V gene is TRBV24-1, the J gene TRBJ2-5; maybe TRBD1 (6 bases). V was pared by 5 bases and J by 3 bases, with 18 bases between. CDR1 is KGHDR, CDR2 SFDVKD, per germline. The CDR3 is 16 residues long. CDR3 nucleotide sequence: TGTGCCACCAGTGCCTCTGGCAGGGGCGAGAAAGAGACCCAGTACTTC. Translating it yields CATSASGRGEKETQYF.

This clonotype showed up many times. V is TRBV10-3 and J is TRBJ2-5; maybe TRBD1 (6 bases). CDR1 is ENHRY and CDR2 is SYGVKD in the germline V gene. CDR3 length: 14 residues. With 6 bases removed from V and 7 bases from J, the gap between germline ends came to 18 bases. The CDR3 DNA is TGTGCCATCAGGGAGGTGGGGGCGCGCGGGACCCAGTACTTC. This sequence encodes CAIREVGARGTQYF.

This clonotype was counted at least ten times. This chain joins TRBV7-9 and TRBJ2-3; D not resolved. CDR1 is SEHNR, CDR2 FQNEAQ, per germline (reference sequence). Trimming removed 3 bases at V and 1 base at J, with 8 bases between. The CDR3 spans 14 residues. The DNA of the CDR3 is TGTGCCAGCAGCTTGGGCGGACGCACAGATACGCAGTATTTT. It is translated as CASSLGGRTDTQYF.

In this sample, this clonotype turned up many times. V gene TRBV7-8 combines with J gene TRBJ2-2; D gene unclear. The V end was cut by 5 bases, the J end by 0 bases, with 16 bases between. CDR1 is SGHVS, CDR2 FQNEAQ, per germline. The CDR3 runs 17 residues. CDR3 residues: CASSPYRWASNTGELFF. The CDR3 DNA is TGTGCCAGCAGCCCCTATAGGTGGGCTTCGAACACCGGGGAGCTGTTTTTT.

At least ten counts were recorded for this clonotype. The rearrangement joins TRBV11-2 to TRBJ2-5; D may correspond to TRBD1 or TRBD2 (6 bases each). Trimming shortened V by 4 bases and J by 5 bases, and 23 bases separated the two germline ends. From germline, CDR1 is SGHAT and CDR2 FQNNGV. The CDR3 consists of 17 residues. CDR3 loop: CASSSWPGDGRGETQYF. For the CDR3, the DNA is TGTGCCAGCAGCTCCTGGCCAGGGGACGGCCGGGGGGAGACCCAGTACTTC.

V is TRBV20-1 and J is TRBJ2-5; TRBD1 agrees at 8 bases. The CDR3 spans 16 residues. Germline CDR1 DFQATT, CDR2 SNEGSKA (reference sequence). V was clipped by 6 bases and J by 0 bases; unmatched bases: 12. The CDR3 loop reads CSASDPWTGNQETQYF. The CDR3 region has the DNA TGCAGTGCATCGGACCCTTGGACAGGGAACCAAGAGACCCAGTACTTC.

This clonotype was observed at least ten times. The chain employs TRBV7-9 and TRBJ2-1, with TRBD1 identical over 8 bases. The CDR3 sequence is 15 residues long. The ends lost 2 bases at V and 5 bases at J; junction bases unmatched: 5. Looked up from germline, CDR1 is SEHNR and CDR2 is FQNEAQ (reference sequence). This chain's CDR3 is CASSLTGGRHNEQFF. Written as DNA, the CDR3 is TGTGCCAGCAGCTTAACAGGGGGGCGACACAATGAGCAGTTCTTC.

CDR3 protein: CASSTNSGNYEQYF. DNA of the CDR3: TGTGCCAGCAGCACAAACAGCGGGAACTACGAGCAGTACTTC. The gene calls are TRBV7-2 and TRBJ2-7, with 7 bases matching TRBD2. V shed 5 bases and J 3 bases; nucleotides not matched to a gene: 7. CDR3 length: 14 residues. From germline, CDR1 is SGHTA and CDR2 FQGNSA.

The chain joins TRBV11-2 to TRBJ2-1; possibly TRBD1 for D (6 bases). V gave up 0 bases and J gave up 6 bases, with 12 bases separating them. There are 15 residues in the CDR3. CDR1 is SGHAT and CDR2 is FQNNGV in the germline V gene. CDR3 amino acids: CASSLEPGQSNEQFF. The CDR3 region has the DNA TGTGCCAGCAGCTTAGAACCGGGACAATCCAATGAGCAGTTCTTC.

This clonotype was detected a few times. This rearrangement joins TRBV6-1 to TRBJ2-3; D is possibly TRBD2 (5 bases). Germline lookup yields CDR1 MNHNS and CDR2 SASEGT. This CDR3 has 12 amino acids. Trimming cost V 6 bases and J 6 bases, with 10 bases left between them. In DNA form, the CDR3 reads TGTGCCAGCAGGACGGGGTCCGATACGCAGTATTTT. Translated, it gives CASRTGSDTQYF.

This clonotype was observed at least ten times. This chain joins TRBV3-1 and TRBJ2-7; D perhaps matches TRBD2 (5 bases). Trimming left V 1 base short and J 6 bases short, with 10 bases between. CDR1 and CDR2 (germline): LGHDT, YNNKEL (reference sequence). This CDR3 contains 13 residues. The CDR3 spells CASSQVRAGEQYF. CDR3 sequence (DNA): TGTGCCAGCAGCCAAGTGAGGGCGGGCGAGCAGTACTTC.

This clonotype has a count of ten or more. CDR3 in DNA: TGCAGTGCCAGCACCCTAAAAGGCACTGAAGCTTTCTTT. It is translated as CSASTLKGTEAFF. The chain is built from TRBV20-1 and TRBJ1-1; unclear D gene. This CDR3 contains 13 residues. Germline CDR1 reads DFQATT; CDR2 reads SNEGSKA (reference sequence). V lost 6 bases and J 4 bases, leaving 15 bases between the germline ends.

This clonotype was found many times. The DNA of the CDR3 is TGTGCCAGCAGCTTACCCGCCGGGACAAGGGATACGCAGTATTTT. Amino acids: CASSLPAGTRDTQYF. The chain combines TRBV7-9 with TRBJ2-3, with a weak D call TRBD1 (6 bases). The germline V and J ends were trimmed by 2 bases and 6 bases, with 15 bases remaining between them. Germline-derived CDR1 and CDR2 are SEHNR and FQNEAQ (reference sequence). The CDR3 has 15 residues.

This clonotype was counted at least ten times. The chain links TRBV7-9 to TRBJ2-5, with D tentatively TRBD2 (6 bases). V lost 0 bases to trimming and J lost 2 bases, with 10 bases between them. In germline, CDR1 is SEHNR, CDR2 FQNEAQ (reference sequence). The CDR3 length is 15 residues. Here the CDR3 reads CASSLARTNQETQYF. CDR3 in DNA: TGTGCCAGCAGCTTAGCCCGGACTAATCAAGAGACCCAGTACTTC.

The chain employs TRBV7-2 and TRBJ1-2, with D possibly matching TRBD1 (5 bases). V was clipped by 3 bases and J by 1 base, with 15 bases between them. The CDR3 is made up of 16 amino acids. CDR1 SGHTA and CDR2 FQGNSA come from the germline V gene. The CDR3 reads CASSFRVAPLNYGYTF. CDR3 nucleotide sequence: TGTGCCAGCAGCTTCAGGGTAGCGCCACTTAACTATGGCTACACCTTC.

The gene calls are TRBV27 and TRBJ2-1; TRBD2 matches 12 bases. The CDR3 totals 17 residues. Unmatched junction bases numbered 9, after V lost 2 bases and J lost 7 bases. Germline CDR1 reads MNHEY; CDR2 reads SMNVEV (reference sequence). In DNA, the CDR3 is TGTGCCAGCAGTTTAGTGGCTAGCGGGGGGGTAGATAATGAGCAGTTCTTC. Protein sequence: CASSLVASGGVDNEQFF.

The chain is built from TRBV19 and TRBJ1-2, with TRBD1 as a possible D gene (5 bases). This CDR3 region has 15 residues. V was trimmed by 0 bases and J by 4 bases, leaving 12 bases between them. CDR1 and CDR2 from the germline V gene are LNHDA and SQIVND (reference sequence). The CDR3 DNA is TGTGCCAGTAGTATAGATCCCGACAGACTCTATGGCTACACCTTC. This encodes CASSIDPDRLYGYTF. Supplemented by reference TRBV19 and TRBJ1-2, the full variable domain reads DGGITQSPKYLFRKEGQNVTLSCEQNLNHDAMYWYRQDPGQGLRLIYYSQIVNDFQKGDIAEGYSVSREKKESFPLTVTSAQKNPTAFYLCASSIDPDRLYGYTFGSGTRLTVV.

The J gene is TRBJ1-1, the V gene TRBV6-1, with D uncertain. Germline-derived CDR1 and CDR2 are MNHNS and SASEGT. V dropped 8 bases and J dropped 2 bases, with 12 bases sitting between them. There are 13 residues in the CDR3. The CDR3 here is CASRSGRNTEAFF. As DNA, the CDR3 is TGTGCCAGCCGAAGTGGGCGAAACACTGAAGCTTTCTTT.

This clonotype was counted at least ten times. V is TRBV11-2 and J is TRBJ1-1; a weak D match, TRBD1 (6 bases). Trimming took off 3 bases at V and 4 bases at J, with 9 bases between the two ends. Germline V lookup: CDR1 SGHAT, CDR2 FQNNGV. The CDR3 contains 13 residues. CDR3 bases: TGTGCCAGCAGCTTGATGGACAGCACTGAAGCTTTCTTT. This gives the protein CASSLMDSTEAFF.

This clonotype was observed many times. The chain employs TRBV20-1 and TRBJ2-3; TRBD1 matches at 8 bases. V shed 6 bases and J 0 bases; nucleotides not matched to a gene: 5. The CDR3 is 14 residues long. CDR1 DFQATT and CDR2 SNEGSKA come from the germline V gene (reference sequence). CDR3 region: CSADRGYSTDTQYF. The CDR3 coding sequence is TGCAGTGCCGACAGGGGATATAGCACAGATACGCAGTATTTT.